This T cell receptor (beta chain) was recovered during a study of blood T cell repertoires in COVID-19. Libraries were prepared by immunoSEQ multiplex PCR; TCRdb keeps only in-frame clonotypes and omits some of them. This table has tens of thousands of clones, 60% to 80% appearing once. CDR1 ENHRY and CDR2 SYGVKD come from the germline V gene. The CDR3 is 16 residues long. Trimming left V 0 bases short and J 8 bases short, with 17 bases between. Material: peripheral blood. The V call is TRBV10-3, the J call TRBJ2-1; D unresolved. The sequence was obtained from a human donor in a cohort sampled during active COVID-19. The chain's CDR3 is CAISESTPAASDEQFF. As DNA, the CDR3 is TGTGCCATCAGTGAGTCGACTCCGGCGGCCTCGGATGAGCAGTTCTTC.